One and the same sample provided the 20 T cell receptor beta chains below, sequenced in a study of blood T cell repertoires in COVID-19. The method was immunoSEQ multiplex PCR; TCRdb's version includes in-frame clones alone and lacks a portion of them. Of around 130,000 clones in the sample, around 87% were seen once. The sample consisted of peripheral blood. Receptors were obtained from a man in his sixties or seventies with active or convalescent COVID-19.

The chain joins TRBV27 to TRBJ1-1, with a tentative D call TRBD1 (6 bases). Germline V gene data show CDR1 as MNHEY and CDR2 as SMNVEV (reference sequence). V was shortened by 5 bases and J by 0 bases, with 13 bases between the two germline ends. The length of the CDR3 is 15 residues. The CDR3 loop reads CASSTPRDMNTEAFF. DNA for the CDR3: TGTGCCAGCAGTACCCCCAGGGACATGAACACTGAAGCTTTCTTT.

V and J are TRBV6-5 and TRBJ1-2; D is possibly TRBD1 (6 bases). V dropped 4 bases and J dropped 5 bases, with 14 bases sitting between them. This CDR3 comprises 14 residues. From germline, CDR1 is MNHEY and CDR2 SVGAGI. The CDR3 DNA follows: TGTGCCAGCAGTTCCCGAGGGGGGGTTTATGGCTACACCTTC. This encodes CASSSRGGVYGYTF.

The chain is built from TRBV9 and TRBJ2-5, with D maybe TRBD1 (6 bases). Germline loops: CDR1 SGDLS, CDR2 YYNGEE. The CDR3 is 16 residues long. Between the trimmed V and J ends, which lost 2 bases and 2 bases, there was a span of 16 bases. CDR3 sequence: CASSVGSQGPQETQYF. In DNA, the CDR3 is TGTGCCAGCAGCGTCGGATCACAGGGCCCACAAGAGACCCAGTACTTC.

In DNA form, the CDR3 reads TGCGCCAGCAGCTTGGGGCCCCAGGCCCAGACAATTCGAGCCAAAAACATTCAGTACTTC. This gives the protein CASSLGPQAQTIRAKNIQYF. This chain uses TRBV5-1 with TRBJ2-4; D ambiguous. Germline V gene sequence: CDR1 SGHRS, CDR2 YFSETQ. Trimming took off 0 bases at V and 0 bases at J, with 22 bases between the two ends. This CDR3 region has 20 residues.

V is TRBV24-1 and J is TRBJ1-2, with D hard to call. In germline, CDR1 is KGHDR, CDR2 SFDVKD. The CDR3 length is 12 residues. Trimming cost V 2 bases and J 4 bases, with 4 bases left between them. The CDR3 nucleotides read TGTGCCACCAGTGATTCTTTCTATGGCTACACCTTC. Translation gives CATSDSFYGYTF.

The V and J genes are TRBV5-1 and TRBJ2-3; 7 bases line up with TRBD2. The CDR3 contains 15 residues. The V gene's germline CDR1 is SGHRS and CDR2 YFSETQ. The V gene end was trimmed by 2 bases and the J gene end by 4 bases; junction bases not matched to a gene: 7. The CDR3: CASSFGLDQADTQYF. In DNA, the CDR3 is TGCGCCAGCAGCTTCGGACTAGATCAGGCAGATACGCAGTATTTT. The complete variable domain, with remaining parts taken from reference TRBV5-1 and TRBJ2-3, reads KAGVTQTPRYLIKTRGQQVTLSCSPISGHRSVSWYQQTPGQGLQFLFEYFSETQRNKGNFPGRFSGRQFSNSRSEMNVSTLELGDSALYLCASSFGLDQADTQYFGPGTRLTVL.

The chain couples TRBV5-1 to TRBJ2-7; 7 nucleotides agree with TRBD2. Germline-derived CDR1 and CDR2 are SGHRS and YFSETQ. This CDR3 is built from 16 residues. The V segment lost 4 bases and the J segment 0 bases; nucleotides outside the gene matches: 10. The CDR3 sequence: CASSPAVGRASYEQYF. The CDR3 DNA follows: TGCGCCAGCAGCCCCGCCGTTGGGAGGGCCTCCTACGAGCAGTACTTC.

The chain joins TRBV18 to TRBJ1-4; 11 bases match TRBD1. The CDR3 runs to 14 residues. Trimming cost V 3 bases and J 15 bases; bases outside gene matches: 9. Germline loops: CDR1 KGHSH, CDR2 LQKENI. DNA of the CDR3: TGTGCCAGCTCACCCACCGGGACAGGGGGAGAGGTGTTTTTT. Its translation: CASSPTGTGGEVFF.

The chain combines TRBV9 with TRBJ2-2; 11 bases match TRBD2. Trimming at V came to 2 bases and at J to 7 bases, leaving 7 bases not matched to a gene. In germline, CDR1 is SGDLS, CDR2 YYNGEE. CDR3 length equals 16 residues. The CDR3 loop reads CASSVSGRAHNGELFF. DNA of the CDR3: TGTGCCAGCAGCGTTAGCGGGAGGGCCCATAACGGGGAGCTGTTTTTT.

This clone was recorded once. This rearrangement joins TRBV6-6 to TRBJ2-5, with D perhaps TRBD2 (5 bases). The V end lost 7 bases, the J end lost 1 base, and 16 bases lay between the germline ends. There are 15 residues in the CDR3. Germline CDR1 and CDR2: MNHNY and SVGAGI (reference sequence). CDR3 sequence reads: CASTNTGDRQETQYF. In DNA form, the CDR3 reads TGTGCCAGCACTAACACCGGGGATCGCCAAGAGACCCAGTACTTC.

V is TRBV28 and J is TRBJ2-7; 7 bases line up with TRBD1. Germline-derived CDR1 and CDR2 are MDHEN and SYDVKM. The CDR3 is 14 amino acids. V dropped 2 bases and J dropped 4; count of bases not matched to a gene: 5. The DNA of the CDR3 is TGTGCCAGCAGTTTAGGGGGACAGCGGTACGAGCAGTACTTC. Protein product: CASSLGGQRYEQYF.

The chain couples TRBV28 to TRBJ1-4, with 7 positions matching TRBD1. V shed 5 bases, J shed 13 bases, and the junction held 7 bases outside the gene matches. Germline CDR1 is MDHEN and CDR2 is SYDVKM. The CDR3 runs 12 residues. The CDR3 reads CASSRDSAVLFF. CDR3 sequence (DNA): TGTGCCAGCAGTCGGGACAGCGCCGTACTGTTTTTT. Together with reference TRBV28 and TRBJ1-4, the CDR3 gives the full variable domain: DVKVTQSSRYLVKRTGEKVFLECVQDMDHENMFWYRQDPGLGLRLIYFSYDVKMKEKGDIPEGYSVSREKKERFSLILESASTNQTSMYLCASSRDSAVLFFGSGTQLSVL.

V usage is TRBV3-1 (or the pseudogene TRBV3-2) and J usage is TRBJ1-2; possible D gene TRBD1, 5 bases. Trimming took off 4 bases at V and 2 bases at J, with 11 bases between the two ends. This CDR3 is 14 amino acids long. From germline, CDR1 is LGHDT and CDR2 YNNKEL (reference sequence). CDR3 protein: CASSLLDTNYGYTF. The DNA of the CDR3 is TGTGCCAGCAGCCTGTTGGACACGAACTATGGCTACACCTTC.

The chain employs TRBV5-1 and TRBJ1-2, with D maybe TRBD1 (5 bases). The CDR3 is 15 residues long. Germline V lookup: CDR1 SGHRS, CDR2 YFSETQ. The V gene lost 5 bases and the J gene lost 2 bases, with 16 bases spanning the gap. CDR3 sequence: CASSLPGEGNYGYTF. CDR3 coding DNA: TGCGCCAGCAGTCTTCCGGGGGAGGGAAACTATGGCTACACCTTC. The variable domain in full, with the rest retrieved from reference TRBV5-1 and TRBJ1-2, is KAGVTQTPRYLIKTRGQQVTLSCSPISGHRSVSWYQQTPGQGLQFLFEYFSETQRNKGNFPGRFSGRQFSNSRSEMNVSTLELGDSALYLCASSLPGEGNYGYTFGSGTRLTVV.

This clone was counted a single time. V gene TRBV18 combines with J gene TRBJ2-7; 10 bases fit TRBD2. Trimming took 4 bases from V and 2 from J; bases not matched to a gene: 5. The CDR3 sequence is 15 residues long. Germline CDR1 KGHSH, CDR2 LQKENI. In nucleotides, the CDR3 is TGTGCCAGCTCACTAAGGACTAGCGGTACCTACGAGCAGTACTTC. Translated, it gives CASSLRTSGTYEQYF.

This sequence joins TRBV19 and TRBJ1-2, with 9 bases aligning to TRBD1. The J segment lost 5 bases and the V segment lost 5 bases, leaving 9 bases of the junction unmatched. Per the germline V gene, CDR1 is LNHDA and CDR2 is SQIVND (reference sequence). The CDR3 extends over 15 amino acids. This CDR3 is CASSPRGQGSYGYTF. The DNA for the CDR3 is TGTGCCAGTAGTCCACGGGGACAGGGTTCGTATGGCTACACCTTC.

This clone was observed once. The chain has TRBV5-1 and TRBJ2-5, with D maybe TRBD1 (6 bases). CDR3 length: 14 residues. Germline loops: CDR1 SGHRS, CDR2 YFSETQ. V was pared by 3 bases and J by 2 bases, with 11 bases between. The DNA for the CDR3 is TGCGCCAGCAGCTCTGGGACAATGCAAGAGACCCAGTACTTC. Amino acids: CASSSGTMQETQYF.

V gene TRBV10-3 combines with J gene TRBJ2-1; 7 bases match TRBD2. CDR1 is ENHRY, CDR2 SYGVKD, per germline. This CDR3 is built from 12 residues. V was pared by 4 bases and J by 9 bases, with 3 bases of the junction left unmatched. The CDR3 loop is CAISGTRREQFF. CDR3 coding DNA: TGTGCCATCAGTGGGACTAGACGTGAGCAGTTCTTC.

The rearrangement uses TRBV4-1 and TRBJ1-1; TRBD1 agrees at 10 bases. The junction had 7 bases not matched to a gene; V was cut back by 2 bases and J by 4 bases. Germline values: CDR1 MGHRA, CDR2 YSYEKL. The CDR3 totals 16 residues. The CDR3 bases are TGCGCCAGCAGCCAACACGGGACAGGGGTAGTCACTGAAGCTTTCTTT. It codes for CASSQHGTGVVTEAFF.

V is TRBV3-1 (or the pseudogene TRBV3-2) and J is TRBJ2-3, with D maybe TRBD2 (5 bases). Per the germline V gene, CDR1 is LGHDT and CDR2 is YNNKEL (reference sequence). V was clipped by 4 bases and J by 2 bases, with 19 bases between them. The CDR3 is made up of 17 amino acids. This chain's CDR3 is CASSPLGLSTFTDTQYF. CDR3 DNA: TGTGCCAGCAGCCCCCTAGGACTCTCCACTTTCACAGATACGCAGTATTTT.